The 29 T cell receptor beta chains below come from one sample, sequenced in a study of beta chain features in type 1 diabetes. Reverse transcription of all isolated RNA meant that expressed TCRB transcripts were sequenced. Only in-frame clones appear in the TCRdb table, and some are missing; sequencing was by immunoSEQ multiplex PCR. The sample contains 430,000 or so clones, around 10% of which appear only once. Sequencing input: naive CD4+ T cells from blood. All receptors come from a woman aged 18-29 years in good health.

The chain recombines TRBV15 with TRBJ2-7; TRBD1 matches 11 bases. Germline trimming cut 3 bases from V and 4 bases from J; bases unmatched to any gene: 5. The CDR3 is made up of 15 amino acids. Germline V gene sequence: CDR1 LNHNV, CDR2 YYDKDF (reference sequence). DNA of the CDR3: TGTGCCACCAGCAGGCGCGGACAGGGGGCTTACGAGCAGTACTTC. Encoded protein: CATSRRGQGAYEQYF.

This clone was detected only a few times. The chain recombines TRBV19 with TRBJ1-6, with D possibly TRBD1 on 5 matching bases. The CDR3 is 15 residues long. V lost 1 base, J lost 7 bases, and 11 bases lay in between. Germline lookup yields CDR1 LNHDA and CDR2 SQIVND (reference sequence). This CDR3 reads CASSIVPGSNSPLHF. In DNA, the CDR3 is TGTGCCAGTAGTATAGTTCCAGGGTCGAATTCACCCCTCCACTTT.

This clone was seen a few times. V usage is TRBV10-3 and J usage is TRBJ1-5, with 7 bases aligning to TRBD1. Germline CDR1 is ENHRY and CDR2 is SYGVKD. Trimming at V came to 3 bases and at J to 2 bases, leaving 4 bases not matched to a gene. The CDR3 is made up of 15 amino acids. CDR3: CAISEQGQGNQPQHF. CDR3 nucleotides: TGTGCCATCAGTGAACAGGGGCAGGGCAATCAGCCCCAGCATTTT.

As DNA, the CDR3 is TGTGCCAGCAGTTTTAGGACTTTTGGTACGCAGTATTTT. Residues: CASSFRTFGTQYF. This chain uses TRBV7-2 with TRBJ2-3; TRBD2 might be the D (5 bases). Trimming took 6 bases from V and 8 from J, leaving 15 bases between them. Per the germline V gene, CDR1 is SGHTA and CDR2 is FQGNSA. The CDR3 runs to 13 residues.

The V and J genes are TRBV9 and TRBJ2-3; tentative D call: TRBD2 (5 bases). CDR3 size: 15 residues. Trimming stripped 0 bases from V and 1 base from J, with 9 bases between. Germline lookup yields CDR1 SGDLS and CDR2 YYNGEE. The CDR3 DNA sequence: TGTGCCAGCAGCGTAGCCGGTAGCGGCACAGATACGCAGTATTTT. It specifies CASSVAGSGTDTQYF.

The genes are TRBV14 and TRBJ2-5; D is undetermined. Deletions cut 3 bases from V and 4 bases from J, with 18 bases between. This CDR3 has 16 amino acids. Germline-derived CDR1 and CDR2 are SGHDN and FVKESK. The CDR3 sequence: CASSQWAERIIETQYF. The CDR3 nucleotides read TGTGCCAGCAGCCAGTGGGCGGAGAGGATTATAGAGACCCAGTACTTC.

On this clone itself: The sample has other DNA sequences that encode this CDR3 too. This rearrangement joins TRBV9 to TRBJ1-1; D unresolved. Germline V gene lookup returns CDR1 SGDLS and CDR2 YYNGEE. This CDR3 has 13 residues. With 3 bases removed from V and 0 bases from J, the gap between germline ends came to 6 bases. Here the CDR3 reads CASSANMNTEAFF. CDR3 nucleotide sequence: TGTGCCAGCAGCGCTAACATGAACACTGAAGCTTTCTTT.

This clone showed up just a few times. In nucleotides, the CDR3 is TGCAGTTTAACCTACAGGGCGGGGGAGACCCAGTACTTC. Translation: CSLTYRAGETQYF. The chain employs TRBV29-1 and TRBJ2-5; D possibly uses TRBD1 or TRBD2 (6 bases each). The CDR3 consists of 13 residues. Germline V CDR1 and CDR2: SQVTM, ANQGSEA.

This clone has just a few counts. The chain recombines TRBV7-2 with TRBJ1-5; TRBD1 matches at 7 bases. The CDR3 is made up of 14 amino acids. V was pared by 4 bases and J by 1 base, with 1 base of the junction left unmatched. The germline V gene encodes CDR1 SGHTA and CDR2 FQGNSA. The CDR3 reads CASSSDRSNQPQHF. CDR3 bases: TGTGCCAGCAGCTCGGACAGGAGCAATCAGCCCCAGCATTTT. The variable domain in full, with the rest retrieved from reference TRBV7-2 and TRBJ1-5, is GAGVSQSPSNKVTEKGKDVELRCDPISGHTALYWYRQSLGQGLEFLIYFQGNSAPDKSGLPSDRFSAERTGGSVSTLTIQRTQQEDSAVYLCASSSDRSNQPQHFGDGTRLSIL.

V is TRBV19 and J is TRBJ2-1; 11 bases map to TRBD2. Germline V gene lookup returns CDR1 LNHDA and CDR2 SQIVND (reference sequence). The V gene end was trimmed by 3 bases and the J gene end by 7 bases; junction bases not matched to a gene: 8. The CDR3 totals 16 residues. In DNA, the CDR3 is TGTGCCAGTAGTATCTTTACTAGCGGGAGTATGAATGAGCAGTTCTTC. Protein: CASSIFTSGSMNEQFF.

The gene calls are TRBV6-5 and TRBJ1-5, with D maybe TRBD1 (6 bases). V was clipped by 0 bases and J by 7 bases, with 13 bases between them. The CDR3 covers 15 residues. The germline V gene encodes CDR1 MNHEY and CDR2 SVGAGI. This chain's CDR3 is CASSYSTGSGQPQHF. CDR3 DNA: TGTGCCAGCAGTTACTCTACAGGGTCGGGGCAGCCCCAGCATTTT.

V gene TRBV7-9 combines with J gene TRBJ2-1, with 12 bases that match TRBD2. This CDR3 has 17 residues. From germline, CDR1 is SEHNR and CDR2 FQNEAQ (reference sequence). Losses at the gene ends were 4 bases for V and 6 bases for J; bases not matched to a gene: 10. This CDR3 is CASSWPSGRAGGNEQFF. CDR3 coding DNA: TGTGCCAGCAGCTGGCCTAGCGGGAGGGCCGGGGGCAATGAGCAGTTCTTC. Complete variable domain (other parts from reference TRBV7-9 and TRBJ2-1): DTGVSQNPRHKITKRGQNVTFRCDPISEHNRLYWYRQTLGQGPEFLTYFQNEAQLEKSRLLSDRFSAERPKGSFSTLEIQRTEQGDSAMYLCASSWPSGRAGGNEQFFGPGTRLTVL.

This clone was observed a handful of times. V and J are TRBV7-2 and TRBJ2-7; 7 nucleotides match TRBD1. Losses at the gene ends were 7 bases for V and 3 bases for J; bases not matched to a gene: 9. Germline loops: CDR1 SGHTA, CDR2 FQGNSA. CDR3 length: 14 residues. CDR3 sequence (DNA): TGTGCCAGCACTCCCGGGGACAGCTACTACGAGCAGTACTTC. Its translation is CASTPGDSYYEQYF.

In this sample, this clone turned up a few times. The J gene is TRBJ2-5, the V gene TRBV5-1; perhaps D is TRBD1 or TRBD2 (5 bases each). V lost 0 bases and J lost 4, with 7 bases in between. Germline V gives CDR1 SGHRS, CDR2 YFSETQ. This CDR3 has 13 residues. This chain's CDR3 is CASSLAGRETQYF. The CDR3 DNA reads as TGCGCCAGCAGCTTGGCAGGGAGAGAGACCCAGTACTTC.

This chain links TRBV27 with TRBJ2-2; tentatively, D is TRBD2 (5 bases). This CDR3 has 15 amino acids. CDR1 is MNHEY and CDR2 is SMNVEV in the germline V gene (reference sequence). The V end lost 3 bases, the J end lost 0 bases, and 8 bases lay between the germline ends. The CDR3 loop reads CASSLAGANTGELFF. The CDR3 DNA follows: TGTGCCAGCAGTTTGGCCGGGGCGAACACCGGGGAGCTGTTTTTT.

The CDR3 loop reads CASSSRGGLGNEQFF. The DNA for the CDR3 is TGTGCCAGCAGCTCACGAGGGGGGCTGGGCAATGAGCAGTTCTTC. This chain links TRBV7-9 with TRBJ2-1, with D perhaps assigned TRBD1 or TRBD2 (6 bases each). Per the germline V gene, CDR1 is SEHNR and CDR2 is FQNEAQ (reference sequence). CDR3 length: 15 amino acids. Trimming stripped 4 bases from V and 6 bases from J, with 16 bases between.

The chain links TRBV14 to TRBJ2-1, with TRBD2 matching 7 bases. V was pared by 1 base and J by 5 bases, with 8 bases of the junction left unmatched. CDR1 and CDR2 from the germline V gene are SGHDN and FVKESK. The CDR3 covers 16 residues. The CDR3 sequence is CASSQVKGGVHNEQFF. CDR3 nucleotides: TGTGCCAGCAGCCAAGTCAAGGGAGGGGTCCACAATGAGCAGTTCTTC. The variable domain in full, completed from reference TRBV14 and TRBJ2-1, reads EAGVTQFPSHSVIEKGQTVTLRCDPISGHDNLYWYRRVMGKEIKFLLHFVKESKQDESGMPNNRFLAERTGGTYSTLKVQPAELEDSGVYFCASSQVKGGVHNEQFFGPGTRLTVL.

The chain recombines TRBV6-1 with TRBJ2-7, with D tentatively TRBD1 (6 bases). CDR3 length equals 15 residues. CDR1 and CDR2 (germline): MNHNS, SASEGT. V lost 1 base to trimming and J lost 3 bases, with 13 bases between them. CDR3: CASSEGSTGNYEQYV. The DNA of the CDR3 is TGTGCCAGCAGTGAAGGGTCGACAGGAAACTACGAGCAGTACGTC.

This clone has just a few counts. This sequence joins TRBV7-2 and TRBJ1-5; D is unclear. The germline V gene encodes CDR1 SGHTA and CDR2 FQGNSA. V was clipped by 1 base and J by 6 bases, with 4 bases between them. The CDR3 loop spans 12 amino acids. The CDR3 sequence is CASSLVGQPQHF. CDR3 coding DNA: TGTGCCAGCAGCTTAGTTGGTCAGCCCCAGCATTTT. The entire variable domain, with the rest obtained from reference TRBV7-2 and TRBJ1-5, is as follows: GAGVSQSPSNKVTEKGKDVELRCDPISGHTALYWYRQSLGQGLEFLIYFQGNSAPDKSGLPSDRFSAERTGGSVSTLTIQRTQQEDSAVYLCASSLVGQPQHFGDGTRLSIL.

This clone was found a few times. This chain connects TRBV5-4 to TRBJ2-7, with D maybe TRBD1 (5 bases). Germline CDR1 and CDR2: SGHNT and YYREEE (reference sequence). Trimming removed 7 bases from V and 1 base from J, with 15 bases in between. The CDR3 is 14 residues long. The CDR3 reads CASPDIRWSYEQYV. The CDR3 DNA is TGTGCCAGCCCGGACATTCGATGGTCCTACGAGCAGTACGTC.

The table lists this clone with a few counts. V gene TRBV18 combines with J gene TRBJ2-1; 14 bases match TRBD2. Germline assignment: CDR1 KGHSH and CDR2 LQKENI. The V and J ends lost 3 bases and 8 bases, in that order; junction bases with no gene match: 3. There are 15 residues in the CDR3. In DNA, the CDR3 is TGTGCCAGCTCACCCGGACTAGCGGGGGGCTATGAGCAGTTCTTC. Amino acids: CASSPGLAGGYEQFF. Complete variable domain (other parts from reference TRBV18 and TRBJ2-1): NAGVMQNPRHLVRRRGQEARLRCSPMKGHSHVYWYRQLPEEGLKFMVYLQKENIIDESGMPKERFSAEFPKEGPSILRIQQVVRGDSAAYFCASSPGLAGGYEQFFGPGTRLTVL.

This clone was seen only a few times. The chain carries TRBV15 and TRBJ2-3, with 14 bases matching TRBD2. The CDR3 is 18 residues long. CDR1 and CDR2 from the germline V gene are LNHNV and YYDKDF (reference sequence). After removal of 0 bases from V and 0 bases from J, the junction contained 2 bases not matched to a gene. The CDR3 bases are TGTGCCACCAGCAGAGAGGGACTAGCGGGAGTTAGCACAGATACGCAGTATTTT. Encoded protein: CATSREGLAGVSTDTQYF.

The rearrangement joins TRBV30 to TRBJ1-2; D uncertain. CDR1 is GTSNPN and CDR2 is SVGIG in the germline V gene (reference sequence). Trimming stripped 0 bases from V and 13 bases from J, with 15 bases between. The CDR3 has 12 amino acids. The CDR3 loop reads CAWSVEGTRLTF. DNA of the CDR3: TGTGCCTGGAGTGTAGAGGGCACAAGGCTCACCTTC.

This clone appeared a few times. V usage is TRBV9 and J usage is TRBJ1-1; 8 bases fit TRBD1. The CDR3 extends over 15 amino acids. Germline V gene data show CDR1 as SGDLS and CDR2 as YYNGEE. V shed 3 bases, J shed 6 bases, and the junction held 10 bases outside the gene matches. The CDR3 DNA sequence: TGTGCCAGCAGCGGTTCAGACAGGGGAGTTGCTGAAGCTTTCTTT. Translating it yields CASSGSDRGVAEAFF.

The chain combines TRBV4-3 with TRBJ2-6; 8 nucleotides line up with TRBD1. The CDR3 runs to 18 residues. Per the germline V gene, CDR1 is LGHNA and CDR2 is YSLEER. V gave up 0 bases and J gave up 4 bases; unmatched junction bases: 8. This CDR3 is CASSQDLGQGYGANVLTF. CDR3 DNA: TGCGCCAGCAGCCAAGATCTCGGACAGGGATACGGGGCCAACGTCCTGACTTTC.

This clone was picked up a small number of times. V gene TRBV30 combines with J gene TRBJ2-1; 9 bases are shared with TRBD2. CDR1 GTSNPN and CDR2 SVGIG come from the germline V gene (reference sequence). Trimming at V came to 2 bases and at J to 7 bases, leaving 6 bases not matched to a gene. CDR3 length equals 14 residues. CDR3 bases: TGTGCCTGGAGTCGGGGTAGCGGGAGAAATGAGCAGTTCTTC. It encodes CAWSRGSGRNEQFF.

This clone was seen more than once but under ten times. DNA for the CDR3: TGCGCCAGCAGCTTGATCATGCGGGGCAAGAACACTGAAGCTTTCTTT. Translating it yields CASSLIMRGKNTEAFF. The V call is TRBV5-1, the J call TRBJ1-1, with D perhaps matching TRBD1 (5 bases). Germline CDR1 is SGHRS and CDR2 is YFSETQ. Trimming pared 1 base from V and 1 base from J, leaving 14 bases between. The CDR3 runs to 16 residues.

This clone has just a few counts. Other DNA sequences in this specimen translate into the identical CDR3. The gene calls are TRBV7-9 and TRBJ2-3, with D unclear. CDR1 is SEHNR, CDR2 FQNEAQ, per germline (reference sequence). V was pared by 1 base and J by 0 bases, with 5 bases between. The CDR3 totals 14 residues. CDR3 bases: TGTGCCAGCAGCTTAGTAGATAGCACAGATACGCAGTATTTT. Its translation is CASSLVDSTDTQYF.

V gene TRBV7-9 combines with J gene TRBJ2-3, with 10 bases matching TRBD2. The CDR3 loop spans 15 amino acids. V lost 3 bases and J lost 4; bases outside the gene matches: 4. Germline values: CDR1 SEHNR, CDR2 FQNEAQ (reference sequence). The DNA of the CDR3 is TGTGCCAGCAGCTTCACTAGCGGGGTGGCAGATACGCAGTATTTT. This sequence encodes CASSFTSGVADTQYF.